A single sample gave rise to the 22 T cell receptor beta chains below, sequenced in a study of cytomegalovirus exposure and HLA in healthy donors. This PCR relied on a set of 60 Vbeta primers and 13 Jbeta primers. Data came from immunoSEQ multiplex PCR; TCRdb stores just in-frame clones and leaves some out. This table lists about 160,000 clones. Input material: PBMCs. These receptors came from a woman in her sixties in good health and CMV-seronegative.

This chain uses TRBV5-1 with TRBJ2-7; 9 bases align to TRBD1. The CDR3 extends over 14 amino acids. V dropped 4 bases and J dropped 3; count of bases not matched to a gene: 5. The germline V gene has CDR1 SGHRS and CDR2 YFSETQ. The CDR3 loop reads CASSPGQGHYEQYF. CDR3 coding DNA: TGCGCCAGCAGCCCGGGACAGGGCCACTACGAGCAGTACTTC.

This sequence joins TRBV9 and TRBJ2-7, with D possibly TRBD1 on 5 matching bases. Trimming took off 0 bases at V and 3 bases at J, with 10 bases between the two ends. The length of the CDR3 is 14 residues. The V gene's germline CDR1 is SGDLS and CDR2 YYNGEE. The CDR3 DNA sequence: TGTGCCAGCAGCGTAGGGGCACAGGACTACGAGCAGTACTTC. As protein: CASSVGAQDYEQYF.

The chain carries TRBV5-6 and TRBJ1-5, with D unclear. Germline CDR1 is SGHDT and CDR2 is YYEEEE. V lost 1 base and J lost 1, with 9 bases in between. The CDR3 is made up of 15 amino acids. CDR3 nucleotides: TGTGCCAGCAGCTTGTGGGGAGGGAGCAATCAGCCCCAGCATTTT. This encodes CASSLWGGSNQPQHF.

The chain joins TRBV5-4 to TRBJ1-3; no reliable D call. Germline V lookup: CDR1 SGHNT, CDR2 YYREEE (reference sequence). CDR3 size: 14 residues. Trimming took 4 bases from V and 8 from J, leaving 16 bases between them. The CDR3 sequence is CASSPGPAEDTIYF. The DNA for the CDR3 is TGTGCCAGCAGCCCCGGCCCGGCTGAGGACACCATATATTTT.

The rearrangement joins TRBV2 to TRBJ2-7, with TRBD2 identical over 7 bases. Germline values: CDR1 SNHLY, CDR2 FYNNEI. Unmatched junction bases numbered 20, after V lost 4 bases and J lost 2 bases. The CDR3 totals 19 residues. CDR3 protein: CASSATWTGGGREAYEQYF. The CDR3 nucleotides read TGTGCCAGCAGTGCGACTTGGACTGGGGGGGGTAGGGAGGCCTACGAGCAGTACTTC.

The chain combines TRBV7-9 with TRBJ1-1; 8 bases are a match to TRBD1. V gave up 3 bases and J gave up 4 bases; unmatched junction bases: 13. CDR1 and CDR2 from the germline V gene are SEHNR and FQNEAQ (reference sequence). The CDR3 runs 17 residues. The CDR3 region has the DNA TGTGCCAGCAGCTTGGCTTTTACAGGGGGGTCGATCACTGAAGCTTTCTTT. This encodes CASSLAFTGGSITEAFF.

This sequence joins TRBV18 and TRBJ2-1, with no clear D. This CDR3 has 15 amino acids. Germline CDR1 and CDR2: KGHSH and LQKENI. V shed 3 bases and J shed 1 base, with 10 bases lying between them. In DNA, the CDR3 is TGTGCCAGCTCACCCGTGGAGCGTTCCTACAATGAGCAGTTCTTC. Residues: CASSPVERSYNEQFF.

The J gene is TRBJ1-4, the V gene TRBV18; TRBD1 agrees at 7 bases. V lost 0 bases to trimming and J lost 8 bases; unmatched junction nucleotides: 3. The CDR3 runs to 14 residues. CDR1 is KGHSH, CDR2 LQKENI, per germline. The CDR3 coding sequence is TGTGCCAGCTCACCACCGGACAGGAAGGAAAAACTGTTTTTT. Translating gives CASSPPDRKEKLFF.

The chain recombines TRBV6-5 with TRBJ1-5; D remains ambiguous. V was shortened by 2 bases and J by 0 bases, with 5 bases between the two germline ends. Germline lookup yields CDR1 MNHEY and CDR2 SVGAGI. This CDR3 contains 14 residues. This CDR3 is CASSYAVSNQPQHF. CDR3 nucleotide sequence: TGTGCCAGCAGTTACGCGGTTAGCAATCAGCCCCAGCATTTT.

The chain has TRBV7-9 and TRBJ2-3, with a possible D match to TRBD2 (6 bases). The CDR3 is made up of 14 amino acids. The germline CDR1 and CDR2 sequences are SEHNR and FQNEAQ (reference sequence). Trimming stripped 4 bases from V and 6 bases from J, with 14 bases between. CDR3 sequence reads: CASSYPVAVDTQYF. The CDR3 region has the DNA TGTGCCAGCAGCTACCCAGTAGCGGTGGATACGCAGTATTTT.

The chain links TRBV5-1 to TRBJ1-1; TRBD1 might be the D (5 bases). The V end lost 0 bases, the J end lost 3 bases, and 12 bases lay between the germline ends. The CDR3 is 15 residues long. Germline assignment: CDR1 SGHRS and CDR2 YFSETQ. CDR3 DNA sequence: TGCGCCAGCAGCTTGGTTCCGGGGGTAGACACTGAAGCTTTCTTT. Its translation: CASSLVPGVDTEAFF.

The V and J genes are TRBV7-6 and TRBJ2-3, with 16 bases aligning to TRBD2. Germline assignment: CDR1 SGHVS and CDR2 FNYEAQ. With 4 bases clipped from V and 5 bases from J, the junction kept 6 bases outside the gene matches. The CDR3 totals 17 residues. CDR3 nucleotides: TGTGCCAGCAGCTATGGGACTAGCGGGGGGGCACGAGATACGCAGTATTTT. Encoded protein: CASSYGTSGGARDTQYF.

The J gene is TRBJ2-5, the V gene TRBV2; 11 bases agree with TRBD2. Germline CDR1 is SNHLY and CDR2 is FYNNEI. This CDR3 comprises 14 residues. Trimming removed 6 bases from V and 1 base from J; junction bases left unmatched: 1. CDR3 sequence (DNA): TGTGCCAGCAGCCTAGCGGGAGGCCAAGAGACCCAGTACTTC. This encodes CASSLAGGQETQYF.

This CDR3 reads CASSEASGINEQFF. CDR3 DNA sequence: TGTGCCAGCAGTGAGGCTAGCGGAATCAATGAGCAGTTCTTC. V usage is TRBV25-1 and J usage is TRBJ2-1; 7 bases fit TRBD2. Trimming cost V 3 bases and J 6 bases; bases outside gene matches: 5. The germline V gene encodes CDR1 MGHDK and CDR2 SYGVNS. The CDR3 totals 14 residues.

V usage is TRBV12-5 and J usage is TRBJ2-3; the match to TRBD1 covers 8 bases. CDR1 is LGHNT, CDR2 FRNRAP, per germline. The ends lost 6 bases at V and 6 bases at J; junction bases unmatched: 14. The CDR3 spans 16 residues. The CDR3 spells CASGNLQGVIRDTQYF. CDR3 sequence (DNA): TGTGCTAGTGGCAACTTACAGGGGGTAATTCGGGATACGCAGTATTTT.

V and J are TRBV12-5 and TRBJ1-1; 7 bases agree with TRBD1. From germline, CDR1 is LGHNT and CDR2 FRNRAP. Trimming removed 7 bases from V and 5 bases from J; junction bases left unmatched: 13. The CDR3 length is 15 residues. CDR3 loop: CASVSGGLVWTEAFF. CDR3 DNA: TGTGCTAGTGTTTCAGGGGGTTTAGTGTGGACTGAAGCTTTCTTT.

This rearrangement joins TRBV4-2 to TRBJ2-2, with 8 bases identical to TRBD1. Germline V gene lookup returns CDR1 LGHNA and CDR2 YNFKEQ. V gave up 2 bases and J gave up 5 bases; unmatched junction bases: 7. CDR3 length: 16 amino acids. This CDR3 is CASSQPGQAVTGELFF. DNA of the CDR3: TGTGCCAGCAGCCAACCGGGACAGGCGGTAACCGGGGAGCTGTTTTTT.

The chain carries TRBV19 and TRBJ2-7; TRBD1 matches 9 bases. The CDR3 consists of 15 residues. CDR1 and CDR2 from the germline V gene are LNHDA and SQIVND (reference sequence). V dropped 6 bases and J dropped 6; count of bases not matched to a gene: 12. The CDR3 region has the DNA TGTGCCAGTAGGGACCCGGGACAGGGTGGAGGCGAGCAGTACTTC. Its translation is CASRDPGQGGGEQYF.

The chain recombines TRBV19 with TRBJ2-5; 15 bases are shared with TRBD2. The junction had 2 bases not matched to a gene; V was cut back by 6 bases and J by 3 bases. Germline assignment: CDR1 LNHDA and CDR2 SQIVND (reference sequence). The CDR3 has 15 residues. The CDR3 nucleotides are TGTGCCAGTAGCGGACTAGCGGGGGGGGAAGAGACCCAGTACTTC. As protein: CASSGLAGGEETQYF.

The chain recombines TRBV6-1 with TRBJ1-2; 10 positions match TRBD1. This CDR3 spans 13 amino acids. V shed 5 bases, J shed 6 bases, and the junction held 3 bases outside the gene matches. The germline gives CDR1 MNHNS, CDR2 SASEGT. CDR3 region: CASSRQGADGYTF. The CDR3, as DNA: TGTGCCAGCAGTAGACAGGGGGCGGATGGCTACACCTTC.

The chain combines TRBV7-2 with TRBJ1-5, with D possibly matching TRBD1 (5 bases). The CDR3 is 14 residues long. Germline loops: CDR1 SGHTA, CDR2 FQGNSA. The V and J ends lost 5 bases and 7 bases respectively, with 15 bases between them. The CDR3 is CASSVRVVGQPQHF. The CDR3 DNA is TGTGCCAGCAGCGTCAGGGTAGTGGGACAGCCCCAGCATTTT.

The chain links TRBV19 to TRBJ2-7; 7 positions agree with TRBD1. V shed 3 bases, J shed 1 base, and the junction held 3 bases outside the gene matches. This CDR3 has 14 amino acids. Per germline, CDR1 LNHDA and CDR2 SQIVND (reference sequence). CDR3 sequence: CASSMDRWSYEQYF. The CDR3 DNA reads TGTGCCAGTAGTATGGACAGGTGGTCCTACGAGCAGTACTTC.